This T cell receptor beta chain was found in a study of control samples from healthy donors and cancer patients. This clone was observed once. The CDR3 length is 15 residues. V was clipped by 1 base and J by 7 bases; unmatched bases: 4. Germline V gene data show CDR1 as LNHDA and CDR2 as SQIVND (reference sequence). Some clones are missing from TCRdb's copy, which holds only in-frame ones; the method was immunoSEQ multiplex PCR. The sample holds about 120,000 clones; approximately 90% are singletons and the top ten take 1.1%. Sequencing was performed on PBMCs. This sequence originates from a woman aged 45-60 years with colorectal cancer. The genes are TRBV19 and TRBJ1-6; 7 bases are shared with TRBD1. The DNA for the CDR3 is TGTGCCAGTAGTATAGTGGGACAGACAAATTCACCCCTCCACTTT. The encoded protein is CASSIVGQTNSPLHF.